Listed below are T cell receptor beta chains from one sample, sequenced in a study of human T cells and chemical hapten exposure. TCRdb analysed the RACE reads with MiXCR anew, one entry per CDR3 protein. The sample consists of roughly 360,000 distinct CDR3 sequences, around 5% of them appearing once. The sample in question was whole blood, obtained in connection with sensitization to the hapten diphenylcyclopropenone (DPC). The receptors come from a woman in her fifties or sixties with alopecia areata. Some clones in this sample may be carry-over from other donors' samples. CDR3s include the opening cysteine and the closing phenylalanine or tryptophan. A D gene is named only where the DNA matches it firmly. Some rows mark clone size as missing; the rest say once, few, many or name a class of expanded clone.

CDR3 length | J gene | D gene | clone size | V gene | CDR3 DNA | CDR3 protein
16 | TRBJ2-2 | . | few | TRBV7-6 | TGTGCCAGCAGCCACGCAGGGTGGGGTGATACCGGGGAGCTGTTTTTT | CASSHAGWGDTGELFF
12 | TRBJ1-2 | . | many | TRBV20-1 | TGCAGTGCTACTGCAGGGGAAAACGGCTACACCTTC | CSATAGENGYTF
13 | TRBJ1-3 | . | few | TRBV15 | TGTGCCACCAGCGGAGAAGTTGGAAACACCATATATTTT | CATSGEVGNTIYF
13 | TRBJ2-5 | . | . | TRBV29-1 | TGCAGCGTTGTCGGTGGAATCCAGGAGACCCAGTACTTC | CSVVGGIQETQYF
16 | TRBJ2-5 | TRBD1 | many | TRBV9 | TGTGCCAGCAGCACCGGGACAGGGGGCGGACGAGAGACCCAGTACTTC | CASSTGTGGGRETQYF
15 | TRBJ2-1 | TRBD2 | . | TRBV27 | TGTGCCAGCAGCTCGGGACTAGCGGGGATCGGTGAGCAGTTCTTC | CASSSGLAGIGEQFF
14 | TRBJ1-5 | TRBD1 | few | TRBV20-1 | TGCAGTGCTAGAGGACAGGGAATCGACCCGCCCCAGCATTTT | CSARGQGIDPPQHF
16 | TRBJ2-2 | . | . | TRBV9 | TGTGCCAGCAGCGTAGAACTACCGGCGAACACCGGGGAGCTGTTTTTT | CASSVELPANTGELFF
15 | TRBJ2-2 | . | many | TRBV29-1 | TGCAGCGTTGAAGACACCTCTTCGAACACCGGGGAGCTGTTTTTT | CSVEDTSSNTGELFF
15 | TRBJ2-4 | . | many | TRBV20-1 | TGCAGTGCTATTGGCGAGAGGAGGATCCTAAACATTCAGTACTTC | CSAIGERRILNIQYF
17 | TRBJ1-1 | . | many | TRBV20-1 | TGCAGTGCTAGAGATCCCGGGGGAAGGGAGAGGAACACTGAAGCTTTCTTT | CSARDPGGRERNTEAFF
15 | TRBJ2-7 | TRBD1 | many | TRBV12-3/TRBV12-4 | TGTGCCAGCAGGCCCACAGGGGGCAAATCCTACGAGCAGTACTTC | CASRPTGGKSYEQYF
16 | TRBJ1-3 | TRBD1 | few | TRBV4-1 | TGCGCCAGCAGCGGAGGGACAGGGAAATCTGGAAACACCATATATTTT | CASSGGTGKSGNTIYF
15 | TRBJ2-1 | TRBD2 | many | TRBV24-1 | TGTGCCACCAGTGCGGGACTAGCGGGAGGGGATGAGCAGTTCTTC | CATSAGLAGGDEQFF
15 | TRBJ1-4 | TRBD1 | many | TRBV7-2 | TGTGCCAGCAGCCTACCGACAGGGGCATATGAAAAACTGTTTTTT | CASSLPTGAYEKLFF
13 | TRBJ1-1 | . | many | TRBV10-3 | TGTGCCACCCCCACAGAGATGAACACTGAAGCTTTCTTT | CATPTEMNTEAFF
14 | TRBJ2-2 | TRBD1 | . | TRBV12-3/TRBV12-4 | TGTGCCAGCACCAGGACAGGGAAATCCGGGGAGCTGTTTTTT | CASTRTGKSGELFF
17 | TRBJ2-5 | . | . | TRBV9 | TGTGCCAGCAGCGTAAAGGGGGAGGGCCGCCTCCAAGAGACCCAGTACTTC | CASSVKGEGRLQETQYF
16 | TRBJ2-3 | . | many | TRBV28 | TGTGCCAGCAGTCCATCAGTTTACTCTAGCACAGATACGCAGTATTTT | CASSPSVYSSTDTQYF
15 | TRBJ2-7 | . | . | TRBV12-3/TRBV12-4 | TGTGCCAGCCTCTTAGGGCCGGGGGCGCCGGGCGAGCAGTACTTC | CASLLGPGAPGEQYF
13 | TRBJ2-5 | TRBD2 | many | TRBV4-3 | TGCGCCAGCAGTCAAACGGGGGGAGAGACCCAGTACTTC | CASSQTGGETQYF
16 | TRBJ1-1 | . | . | TRBV7-8 | TGTGCCAGCAGCTTAGTTCAGGGATCATCGGACACTGAAGCTTTCTTT | CASSLVQGSSDTEAFF
15 | TRBJ2-3 | . | many | TRBV9 | TGTGCCAGCAGCAAGGGGGGATCGGGCACAGATACGCAGTATTTT | CASSKGGSGTDTQYF
13 | TRBJ1-1 | . | . | TRBV29-1 | TGCAGCGTGCCGACACCTGGGGGGACTGAAGCTTTCTTT | CSVPTPGGTEAFF
13 | TRBJ2-1 | . | many | TRBV5-1 | TGCGCCAGCAGCTTGGAGTATCGCAATGAGCAGTTCTTC | CASSLEYRNEQFF
12 | TRBJ2-5 | . | many | TRBV24-1 | TGTGCCACCAGTGATCCCCAAGAGACCCAGTACTTC | CATSDPQETQYF
12 | TRBJ2-1 | . | . | TRBV5-6 | TGTGCCAGCAACGCGGGGCCCCATGAGCAGTTCTTC | CASNAGPHEQFF
14 | TRBJ2-3 | TRBD2 | many | TRBV12-3/TRBV12-4 | TGTGCCAGCAGTCACACTAGCGGGGGGGCCAGGCAGTATTTT | CASSHTSGGARQYF